A single sample gave rise to the 6 T cell receptor beta chains below, sequenced in a study of OX40 agonist ivuxolimab in advanced cancers. Library preparation was by the immunoSEQ multiplex PCR assay. What TCRdb holds here is the immuneACCESS table cut down to in-frame rearrangements. Part of the clones is not present; checked against another copy, under half of the missing clones reflect an unresolved V gene, and the others are unexplained. The sample has some 16,000 clones on record, just over 70% of them singletons. The ten largest clones add up to roughly 36% of the sample. The sample was CD4+ or CD8+ T cells sorted from blood, taken in a trial of the OX40 agonist ivuxolimab. These receptors all come from an adult with an advanced solid tumor such as melanoma, head and neck, liver or kidney cancer.

The chain uses TRBV5-6 and TRBJ1-3; D possibly corresponds to TRBD1 (6 bases). V gave up 2 bases and J gave up 1 base, with 10 bases separating them. The CDR3 runs to 15 residues. Germline loops: CDR1 SGHDT, CDR2 YYEEEE. The chain's CDR3 is CASSFGGRSGNTIYF. CDR3 DNA: TGTGCCAGCAGCTTCGGGGGGCGATCTGGAAACACCATATATTTT.

This clone was detected only a few times. This sequence joins TRBV19 and TRBJ2-7; D not certain. This CDR3 is built from 14 residues. Germline V gene lookup returns CDR1 LNHDA and CDR2 SQIVND (reference sequence). The V and J ends lost 2 bases and 4 bases respectively, with 12 bases between them. CDR3 sequence (DNA): TGTGCCAGTAGTATACCGGGTTTGGAATACGAGCAGTACTTC. Translating gives CASSIPGLEYEQYF.

J is TRBJ1-1 and V is TRBV9, with unresolved D. This CDR3 has 13 residues. The germline V and J ends were trimmed by 2 bases and 4 bases, with 9 bases remaining between them. Germline CDR1 is SGDLS and CDR2 is YYNGEE. In DNA, the CDR3 is TGTGCCAGCAGCGTTCCGGGGTCCACTGAAGCTTTCTTT. Translating gives CASSVPGSTEAFF.

V is TRBV30 and J is TRBJ2-2, with D hard to call. The CDR3 is 13 amino acids. CDR1 GTSNPN and CDR2 SVGIG come from the germline V gene (reference sequence). V was pared by 2 bases and J by 4 bases, with 8 bases between. The CDR3 loop reads CAWSYSGTGELFF. In DNA form, the CDR3 reads TGTGCCTGGAGTTACTCAGGCACCGGGGAGCTGTTTTTT. The whole variable domain, remainder taken from reference TRBV30 and TRBJ2-2, is SQTIHQWPATLVQPVGSPLSLECTVEGTSNPNLYWYRQAAGRGLQLLFYSVGIGQISSEVPQNLSASRPQDRQFILSSKKLLLSDSGFYLCAWSYSGTGELFFGEGSRLTVL.

The chain carries TRBV11-2 and TRBJ2-3; D could derive from TRBD1 or TRBD2 (5 bases each). The germline CDR1 and CDR2 sequences are SGHAT and FQNNGV. Trimming stripped 4 bases from V and 2 bases from J, with 13 bases between. The CDR3 is 15 amino acids. For the CDR3, the DNA is TGTGCCAGCAGCTGGGGACGGATTCCCACAGATACGCAGTATTTT. This sequence encodes CASSWGRIPTDTQYF. Looking up the rest from reference TRBV11-2 and TRBJ2-3 gives the full variable domain: EAGVAQSPRYKIIEKRQSVAFWCNPISGHATLYWYQQILGQGPKLLIQFQNNGVVDDSQLPKDRFSAERLKGVDSTLKIQPAKLEDSAVYLCASSWGRIPTDTQYFGPGTRLTVL.

V and J are TRBV29-1 and TRBJ1-1; D call uncertain. V shed 1 base and J shed 5 bases, with 8 bases lying between them. This CDR3 has 12 residues. CDR1 is SQVTM, CDR2 ANQGSEA, per germline. The CDR3 is CSVEGRETEAFF. Here the CDR3 DNA reads TGCAGCGTTGAAGGAAGAGAGACTGAAGCTTTCTTT.